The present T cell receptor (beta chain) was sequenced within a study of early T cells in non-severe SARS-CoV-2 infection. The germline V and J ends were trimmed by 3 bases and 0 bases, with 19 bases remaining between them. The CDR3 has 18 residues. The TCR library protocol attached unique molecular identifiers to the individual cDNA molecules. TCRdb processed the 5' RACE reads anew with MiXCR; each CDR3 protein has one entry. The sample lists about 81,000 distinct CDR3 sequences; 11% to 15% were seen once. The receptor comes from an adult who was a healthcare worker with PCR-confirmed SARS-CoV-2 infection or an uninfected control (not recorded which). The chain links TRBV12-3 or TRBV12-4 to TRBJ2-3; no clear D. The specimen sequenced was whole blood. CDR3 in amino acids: CASSLNSPRLTSTDTQYF. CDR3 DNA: TGTGCCAGCAGTTTGAACAGTCCTAGGCTTACTAGCACAGATACGCAGTATTTT.